A single sample is the source of the 21 T cell receptor beta chains below, sequenced in a study of patients and donors after allogeneic stem cell transplantation. TCRdb itself ran the RT-PCR reads through MiXCR, one entry per CDR3 protein. This table holds roughly 960,000 distinct CDR3 sequences, approximately 18% found once. The sample comprised blood, either unsorted or a sorted T cell fraction (not recorded which). The receptors derive from a human donor who was either an allogeneic HSCT recipient or a stem cell or donor lymphocyte infusion donor (not recorded which). It is not recorded whose cells these are; they may come from a transplant donor.

This clonotype was counted between two and nine times. The chain carries TRBV15 and TRBJ1-1; D might be TRBD1 (5 bases). The CDR3 is made up of 15 amino acids. V was trimmed by 4 bases and J by 1 base, leaving 13 bases between them. Germline V gives CDR1 LNHNV, CDR2 YYDKDF (reference sequence). The CDR3 sequence is CATSNNTGWNTEAFF. The CDR3 bases are TGTGCCACCAGCAACAATACAGGATGGAACACTGAAGCTTTCTTT.

V is TRBV14 and J is TRBJ1-1; D is possibly TRBD1 (5 bases). V shed 1 base and J shed 7 bases, with 10 bases lying between them. CDR1 SGHDN and CDR2 FVKESK come from the germline V gene. CDR3 length: 13 residues. The CDR3 nucleotides read TGTGCCAGCAGCCAAGTCCAGGGAGATGAAGCTTTCTTT. Translation: CASSQVQGDEAFF.

The gene calls are TRBV6-5 and TRBJ1-1, with D perhaps TRBD1 (5 bases). CDR1 is MNHEY, CDR2 SVGAGI, per germline. The CDR3 covers 16 residues. The ends were cut back, 0 bases at V and 5 bases at J, with 16 bases in the middle. CDR3 nucleotide sequence: TGTGCCAGCAGTTACTCGCCGCCGGGGGGTGGGACTGAAGCTTTCTTT. Protein: CASSYSPPGGGTEAFF.

The CDR3 DNA reads as TGTGCCAGCAGTTCGGGACTAGCGGGATCCGGGGTAGCCGGGGAGCTGTTTTTT. Translated: CASSSGLAGSGVAGELFF. The V call is TRBV6-5, the J call TRBJ2-2; 13 nucleotides align to TRBD2. The germline V gene encodes CDR1 MNHEY and CDR2 SVGAGI. Trimming took 4 bases from V and 6 from J; bases not matched to a gene: 11. The CDR3 loop spans 18 amino acids.

In this sample, this clonotype turned up a few times. This chain connects TRBV27 to TRBJ2-7, with D perhaps TRBD2 (7 bases). Germline assignment: CDR1 MNHEY and CDR2 SMNVEV (reference sequence). V lost 6 bases and J 5 bases, leaving 17 bases between the germline ends. This CDR3 has 14 amino acids. This CDR3 reads CASSPTSWGHEQYF. In DNA, the CDR3 is TGTGCCAGCAGCCCGACTAGCTGGGGGCACGAGCAGTACTTC.

There are a few counts of this clonotype. The chain uses TRBV2 and TRBJ1-5; 7 nucleotides agree with TRBD1. The CDR3 has 16 residues. Trimming took 6 bases from V and 4 from J; bases not matched to a gene: 12. Germline V gives CDR1 SNHLY, CDR2 FYNNEI. The CDR3 DNA sequence: TGTGCCAGCAGAGTAAGAGGACAGGCCGGGAATCAGCCCCAGCATTTT. This sequence encodes CASRVRGQAGNQPQHF.

This clonotype has a handful of counts. This sequence joins TRBV20-1 and TRBJ1-1; TRBD1 might be the D (5 bases). The CDR3 loop spans 17 amino acids. Trimming shortened V by 0 bases and J by 5 bases, and 22 bases separated the two germline ends. Germline V lookup: CDR1 DFQATT, CDR2 SNEGSKA (reference sequence). CDR3 DNA: TGCAGTGCTAGAGATGGGACTTTACGGGGGGTATATACTGAAGCTTTCTTT. Residues: CSARDGTLRGVYTEAFF.

This rearrangement joins TRBV20-1 to TRBJ2-5, with 7 bases identical to TRBD1. Germline loops: CDR1 DFQATT, CDR2 SNEGSKA (reference sequence). V gave up 6 bases and J gave up 6 bases; unmatched junction bases: 4. This CDR3 has 11 residues. The CDR3 nucleotides are TGCAGTGCGAAGGGGGCGAAGACCCAGTACTTC. Protein: CSAKGAKTQYF.

This clonotype has a handful of counts. This chain connects TRBV7-9 to TRBJ2-4; 7 nucleotides match TRBD2. This CDR3 spans 17 amino acids. Germline loops: CDR1 SEHNR, CDR2 FQNEAQ (reference sequence). Trimming took 1 base from V and 2 from J; bases not matched to a gene: 8. Written as DNA, the CDR3 is TGTGCCAGCAGCTTAGACCTTAGCGGGCTGTCCAAAAACATTCAGTACTTC. Residues: CASSLDLSGLSKNIQYF. The full variable domain, with the rest looked up from reference TRBV7-9 and TRBJ2-4, is DTGVSQNPRHKITKRGQNVTFRCDPISEHNRLYWYRQTLGQGPEFLTYFQNEAQLEKSRLLSDRFSAERPKGSFSTLEIQRTEQGDSAMYLCASSLDLSGLSKNIQYFGAGTRLSVL.

The chain combines TRBV6-4 with TRBJ2-3; no definite D call. Germline V CDR1 and CDR2: MRHNA, SNTAGT. V was clipped by 0 bases and J by 4 bases, with 5 bases between them. CDR3 size: 13 residues. The CDR3 DNA is TGTGCCAGCAGTGACTCGTGGGCAGATACGCAGTATTTT. Its translation: CASSDSWADTQYF.

This clonotype turned up a few times. This chain uses TRBV9 with TRBJ2-3, with D possibly matching TRBD2 (5 bases). The CDR3 is 15 residues long. V was trimmed by 4 bases and J by 4 bases, leaving 16 bases between them. Germline CDR1 and CDR2: SGDLS and YYNGEE. The CDR3 DNA sequence: TGTGCCAGCAGCCTCAGTGAGGGCAGTGCAGATACGCAGTATTTT. It encodes CASSLSEGSADTQYF.

The sample holds a few counts of this clonotype. The chain uses TRBV15 and TRBJ2-2; D may be TRBD1 (6 bases). The CDR3 contains 19 residues. V was clipped by 0 bases and J by 0 bases, with 17 bases between them. Germline V gene sequence: CDR1 LNHNV, CDR2 YYDKDF (reference sequence). CDR3 sequence: CATSRDLYRVLANTGELFF. For the CDR3, the DNA is TGTGCCACCAGCAGAGATCTCTACAGGGTCCTCGCGAACACCGGGGAGCTGTTTTTT.

As to this clonotype: The junction does not match germline at one end; this may be a read error. The J gene is TRBJ1-1, the V gene TRBV12-3 or TRBV12-4, with 10 nucleotides matching TRBD1. The CDR3 spans 13 residues. The CDR3 loop reads CASSLIGTGEVFF. DNA of the CDR3: TGTGCCAGCAGTTTGATCGGGACAGGGGAAGTTTTCTTT.

V is TRBV27 and J is TRBJ2-1, with D possibly matching TRBD1 (6 bases). The CDR3 totals 12 residues. Trimming stripped 6 bases from V and 12 bases from J, with 15 bases between. Looked up from germline, CDR1 is MNHEY and CDR2 is SMNVEV (reference sequence). The CDR3 here is CASSPTGLWQFF. The CDR3 coding sequence is TGTGCCAGCAGCCCAACAGGGTTGTGGCAGTTCTTC.

V and J are TRBV6-1 and TRBJ1-1; 7 bases are a match to TRBD1. Germline CDR1 reads MNHNS; CDR2 reads SASEGT. V was pared by 1 base and J by 3 bases, with 5 bases of the junction left unmatched. The CDR3 runs to 15 residues. CDR3 sequence (DNA): TGTGCCAGCAGTGAAGGACAGGGTTGGGACACTGAAGCTTTCTTT. It encodes CASSEGQGWDTEAFF.

This clonotype turned up a few times. V usage is TRBV5-1 and J usage is TRBJ2-1; 8 nucleotides agree with TRBD2. J gave up 9 bases and V 7 bases, and 9 bases lay outside the gene matches. The length of the CDR3 is 13 residues. Germline V CDR1 and CDR2: SGHRS, YFSETQ. CDR3: CASASREGGEQFF. As DNA, the CDR3 is TGCGCCAGCGCCAGCCGGGAGGGCGGTGAGCAGTTCTTC.

The chain has TRBV4-3 and TRBJ1-1, with TRBD1 matching over 7 bases. Losses at the gene ends were 0 bases for V and 6 bases for J; bases not matched to a gene: 7. Germline V gives CDR1 LGHNA, CDR2 YSLEER. CDR3 length: 15 residues. DNA of the CDR3: TGCGCCAGCAGCCAAGATGGCAGGGGGGTACCTGAAGCTTTCTTT. It translates to CASSQDGRGVPEAFF.

The V and J genes are TRBV10-3 and TRBJ2-3; TRBD1 matches at 12 bases. Germline V gives CDR1 ENHRY, CDR2 SYGVKD. V gave up 10 bases and J gave up 5 bases; unmatched junction bases: 7. CDR3 size: 14 residues. The CDR3: CASRDRGPEDTQYF. For the CDR3, the DNA is TGTGCCAGCCGGGACAGGGGGCCAGAAGATACGCAGTATTTT.

This clonotype was observed a few times. The chain couples TRBV5-6 to TRBJ2-1, with 8 positions matching TRBD2. The trim removed 3 bases at V and 4 bases at J, leaving 12 bases unmatched. The CDR3 length is 17 residues. Germline V gives CDR1 SGHDT, CDR2 YYEEEE. DNA for the CDR3: TGTGCCAGCAGCTCGAACTATAAAGCTAGCGGGTACAATGAGCAGTTCTTC. Its translation is CASSSNYKASGYNEQFF.

The J gene is TRBJ2-7, the V gene TRBV27; the match to TRBD1 covers 7 bases. CDR1 MNHEY and CDR2 SMNVEV come from the germline V gene (reference sequence). Losses at the gene ends were 7 bases for V and 0 bases for J; bases not matched to a gene: 12. The CDR3 runs 16 residues. The CDR3 loop reads CASTAEGQTFSYEQYF. CDR3 DNA: TGTGCCAGCACCGCTGAGGGACAGACCTTCTCCTACGAGCAGTACTTC.

This clonotype was seen many times. The chain is built from TRBV24-1 and TRBJ2-7; 7 bases are a match to TRBD2. The CDR3 covers 12 residues. From germline, CDR1 is KGHDR and CDR2 SFDVKD. Trimming at V came to 3 bases and at J to 7 bases, leaving 2 bases not matched to a gene. CDR3 sequence reads: CATSDGREEQYF. In nucleotides, the CDR3 is TGTGCCACCAGTGATGGGCGGGAGGAGCAGTACTTC.